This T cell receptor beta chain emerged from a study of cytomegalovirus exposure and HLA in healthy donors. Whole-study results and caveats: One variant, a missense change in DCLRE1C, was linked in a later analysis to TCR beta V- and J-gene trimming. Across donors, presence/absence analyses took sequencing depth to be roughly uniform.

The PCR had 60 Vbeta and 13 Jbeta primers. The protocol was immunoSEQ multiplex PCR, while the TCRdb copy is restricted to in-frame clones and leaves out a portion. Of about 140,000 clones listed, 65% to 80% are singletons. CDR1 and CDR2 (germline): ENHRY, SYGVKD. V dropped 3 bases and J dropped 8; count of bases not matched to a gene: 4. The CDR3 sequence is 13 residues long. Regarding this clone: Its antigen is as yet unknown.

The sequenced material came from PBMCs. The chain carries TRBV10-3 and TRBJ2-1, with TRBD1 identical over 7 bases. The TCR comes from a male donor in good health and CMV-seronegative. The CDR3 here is CAISDRDRDEQFF. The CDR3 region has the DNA TGTGCCATCAGTGATCGCGACAGGGATGAGCAGTTCTTC.